The 6 T cell receptor beta chains reported below all come from one sample, sequenced in a study of blood T cell repertoires in COVID-19. Repertoires were generated with immunoSEQ multiplex PCR, while TCRdb's copy carries only in-frame clones and drops some. The table lists around 64,000 clones, roughly 70% of them singletons. The specimen sequenced was PBMCs or T cells enriched from blood (not recorded which). All receptors come from a woman in her sixties who had been exposed to COVID-19.

This clone has at least ten counts. The chain links TRBV28 to TRBJ1-6; 9 bases match TRBD1. The CDR3 consists of 14 residues. Germline V CDR1 and CDR2: MDHEN, SYDVKM. V lost 5 bases and J lost 7; bases outside the gene matches: 3. In nucleotides, the CDR3 is TGTGCCAGCAGTAAGACAGGGGGGAATTCACCCCTCCACTTT. The encoded protein is CASSKTGGNSPLHF.

This rearrangement joins TRBV27 to TRBJ1-5; no clear D gene. The length of the CDR3 is 13 residues. Trimming removed 2 bases at V and 2 bases at J, with 4 bases between. Germline-derived CDR1 and CDR2 are MNHEY and SMNVEV (reference sequence). The CDR3 is CASSLTGNQPQHF. In DNA, the CDR3 is TGTGCCAGCAGTTTAACAGGCAATCAGCCCCAGCATTTT.

The chain uses TRBV28 and TRBJ2-2, with 9 bases aligning to TRBD1. Germline V gene data show CDR1 as MDHEN and CDR2 as SYDVKM. V lost 5 bases and J lost 6; bases outside the gene matches: 4. CDR3 length: 14 residues. The CDR3 DNA sequence: TGTGCCAGCAGTGGACAGGGGTTCGCCGGGGAGCTGTTTTTT. Amino acid sequence: CASSGQGFAGELFF.

The chain uses TRBV27 and TRBJ2-1; 7 nucleotides agree with TRBD2. V was pared by 5 bases and J by 4 bases, with 11 bases of the junction left unmatched. Germline lookup yields CDR1 MNHEY and CDR2 SMNVEV (reference sequence). This CDR3 is 16 amino acids long. The CDR3, as DNA: TGTGCCAGCAGTGATGGCGGGAGTGTCGGATACAATGAGCAGTTCTTC. Residues: CASSDGGSVGYNEQFF.

The chain combines TRBV28 with TRBJ2-7; 15 positions agree with TRBD2. Germline V gene lookup returns CDR1 MDHEN and CDR2 SYDVKM. CDR3 length equals 16 residues. J lost 5 bases, V lost 6 bases, and 8 bases had no gene match. The CDR3: CASRGLAGGDKNEQYF. The CDR3 DNA follows: TGTGCCAGCAGGGGACTAGCGGGGGGAGACAAAAACGAGCAGTACTTC.

V usage is TRBV19 and J usage is TRBJ2-5, with 8 bases matching TRBD2. J was trimmed by 1 base and V by 9 bases; bases with no gene match: 13. The germline V gene has CDR1 LNHDA and CDR2 SQIVND (reference sequence). The CDR3 extends over 16 amino acids. As DNA, the CDR3 is TGTGCCAGCGCTTCTCCCGGGGGGGTGGGCCAAGAGACCCAGTACTTC. Amino acid sequence: CASASPGGVGQETQYF. The entire variable domain, with the rest obtained from reference TRBV19 and TRBJ2-5, is as follows: DGGITQSPKYLFRKEGQNVTLSCEQNLNHDAMYWYRQDPGQGLRLIYYSQIVNDFQKGDIAEGYSVSREKKESFPLTVTSAQKNPTAFYLCASASPGGVGQETQYFGPGTRLLVL.